The rows below give T cell receptor beta chains drawn from one sample of a study of neurological immune-mediated disorders. MiXCR, applied by TCRdb to the 5' RACE reads, yields one record per CDR3 protein. The table lists approximately 59,000 distinct CDR3 sequences, about 5.2% of them singletons, with about 5.3% in the top ten. The sequenced sample consisted of PBMCs. These receptor sequences come from a human donor with multiple sclerosis. The donor label of this sample is uncertain. Both conserved end residues are part of each CDR3. A D gene is named only where the DNA matches it firmly. Clone size, where shown, is once, few, many, or a class for clones that have expanded.

.	TRBV7-2	TRBJ2-1	.	TGTGCCAGCAGCTTAGCGACCACAGATACGCAGTTCTTC	CASSLATTDTQFF
many	TRBV5-1	TRBJ2-1	TRBD2	TGCGCCAGCAGCTTGATGGTGGGGGCGGGGGGCTACAATGAGCAGTTCTTC	CASSLMVGAGGYNEQFF
many	TRBV5-1	TRBJ1-1	.	TGCGCCAGCAGCTTGGGGGGGACTAACACTGAAGCTTTCTTT	CASSLGGTNTEAFF
many	TRBV7-8	TRBJ2-7	TRBD1	TGTGCCAGCAGCTTAGGGACAGGGGCTCTGAAGCAGTACTTC	CASSLGTGALKQYF
many	TRBV20-1	TRBJ2-7	.	TGCAGTGCTCTTACTGACAGTCCCTACGAGCAGTACTTC	CSALTDSPYEQYF
many	TRBV6-5	TRBJ1-1	.	TGTGCCAGCAGGCCCGCGGTAGGAACTGAAGCTTTCTTT	CASRPAVGTEAFF
many	TRBV20-1	TRBJ2-7	.	TGCAGTGTTAGGCAATTAGGACAGACCTACGAGCAGTACTTC	CSVRQLGQTYEQYF
many	TRBV5-1	TRBJ2-3	.	TGCGCCAGCAGCCGTTGGACGGTTAGCACAGATACGCAGTATTTT	CASSRWTVSTDTQYF
many	TRBV7-8	TRBJ2-5	.	TGTGCCAGCAGCTTATTAAGGGGAGAGACCCAGTACTTC	CASSLLRGETQYF
many	TRBV5-1	TRBJ1-6	TRBD1	TGCGCCAGCAGCCACGGGACAGCAATGAGCTCCTATAATTCACCCCTCCACTTT	CASSHGTAMSSYNSPLHF
many	TRBV20-1	TRBJ2-7	.	TGCAGTGCCTCTCCTTCGGGAGTAGGAAGCCACGAGCAGTACTTC	CSASPSGVGSHEQYF
many	TRBV2	TRBJ2-2	TRBD2	TGTGCCAGCAGCGGGGGGACCCGCACCGGGGAGCTGTTTTTT	CASSGGTRTGELFF
many	TRBV6-5	TRBJ1-1	.	TGTGCCAGCAGTTTCACAGGGAGGGAAGCTTTCTTT	CASSFTGREAFF
.	TRBV7-8	TRBJ2-1	.	TGTGCCACCTCCGCGGGTAGACAGGCCCACTCCTACAATGAGCAGTTCTTC	CATSAGRQAHSYNEQFF
many	TRBV11-2	TRBJ1-5	.	TGTGCCAGCAGCTTAGGACACGGCAATCAGCCCCAGCATTTT	CASSLGHGNQPQHF
few	TRBV6-5	TRBJ1-4	.	TGTGCCAGCACCAACCTGGGTCTAAATGAAAAACTGTTTTTT	CASTNLGLNEKLFF
many	TRBV20-1	TRBJ1-6	TRBD1	TGCAGTGCTAGAGCGATTGACAGGGGTTCACCCCTCCACTTT	CSARAIDRGSPLHF
many	TRBV5-1	TRBJ1-4	TRBD1	TGCGCCAGCAGCCCGGGGGACAGGTTTGGCGAAAAACTGTTTTTT	CASSPGDRFGEKLFF
many	TRBV6-5	TRBJ1-1	.	TGTGCCAGCAGTTACGAGGGTTTGAACGTGGAAGCTTTCTTT	CASSYEGLNVEAFF
many	TRBV9	TRBJ1-3	.	TGTGCCAGCAGCGGGGGGGGGGCTGGATCATCTGGAAACACCATATATTTT	CASSGGGAGSSGNTIYF
many	TRBV20-1	TRBJ1-2	.	TGCAGTGCTAGACGGGGACTGGGAGGCTACACCTTC	CSARRGLGGYTF
many	TRBV11-2	TRBJ2-3	TRBD2	TGTGCCAGCAGCCGCATCTCCTTGACTAGCGCTGTGCCAGATACGCAGTATTTT	CASSRISLTSAVPDTQYF
many	TRBV5-1	TRBJ2-3	TRBD2	TGCGCCAGCAGCTTCTCGACTAGCGGGGGGGGAAATACGCAGTATTTT	CASSFSTSGGGNTQYF
many	TRBV20-1	TRBJ2-7	TRBD2	TGCAGTGCTAAGACTAGCGGGGGCTTCCTCGCCTCCTACGAGCAGTACTTC	CSAKTSGGFLASYEQYF
many	TRBV5-1	TRBJ2-7	.	TGCGCCAGCAGCTTGTTTTCCAGGGGTGGTTACGAGCAGTACTTC	CASSLFSRGGYEQYF
many	TRBV10-3	TRBJ2-4	TRBD1	TGTGCCATCAGTGAGTCATACTTTATTAGGACAGGGAAAGAAAACATTCAGTACTTC	CAISESYFIRTGKENIQYF
many	TRBV2	TRBJ1-1	.	TGTGCCAGCAGGAACACTGAAGCTTTCTTT	CASRNTEAFF
many	TRBV2	TRBJ1-6	.	TGTGCCAGCAGGGTCGGGGGGGATTCACCCCTCCACTTT	CASRVGGDSPLHF
many	TRBV5-1	TRBJ1-5	.	TGCGCCAGCAGCCTGGGGGGGTATAGCAATCAGCCCCAGCATTTT	CASSLGGYSNQPQHF
.	TRBV20-1	TRBJ2-4	TRBD2	TGCAGTGCTCATTGGCGGGAGGGCCCCGACATTCAGTACTTC	CSAHWREGPDIQYF
many	TRBV20-1	TRBJ1-2	TRBD1	TGCAGTGCTAGAGATCCCAGGGGGCTAGGTGATGGCTACACCTTC	CSARDPRGLGDGYTF
many	TRBV3-1	TRBJ1-1	.	TGTGCCAGCAGCAACCACCGGACGGTGAACACTGAAGCTTTCTTT	CASSNHRTVNTEAFF
few	TRBV15	TRBJ2-1	TRBD1	TGTGCCACCAGCAGAGATCTAGGGGGCGCGCCCTACAATGAGCAGTTCTTC	CATSRDLGGAPYNEQFF
many	TRBV5-1	TRBJ1-6	.	TGCGCCAGCAGCTTGGCATCAGTCATCTATAATTCACCCCTCCACTTT	CASSLASVIYNSPLHF
few	TRBV5-6	TRBJ1-4	TRBD1	TGTGCCAGCAGCGGGACAGGGGAGGCTAATGAAAAACTGTTTTTT	CASSGTGEANEKLFF
few	TRBV10-3	TRBJ2-2	.	TGTGCCATCAACCCGACAGTCGGCGGGGAGCTGTTTTTT	CAINPTVGGELFF
many	TRBV20-1	TRBJ2-3	.	TGCAGTGCTAGAGACGCAAGGGGCACAGATACGCAGTATTTT	CSARDARGTDTQYF
.	TRBV29-1	TRBJ2-1	.	TGCAGCGTCCGGGTCTCTCACAATGAGCAGTTCTTC	CSVRVSHNEQFF
many	TRBV5-1	TRBJ1-4	TRBD1	TGCGCCAGCAGCTTACAGGGGATTAATGAAAAACTGTTTTTT	CASSLQGINEKLFF
few	TRBV7-7	TRBJ2-2	TRBD2	TGTGCCAGCAGCCTCCGACTAGCGGGGGGTTTACTTAACACCGGGGAGCTGTTTTTT	CASSLRLAGGLLNTGELFF
many	TRBV20-1	TRBJ1-2	.	TGCAGTGCTCCGACAGATATCTATGGCTACACCTTC	CSAPTDIYGYTF
many	TRBV5-1	TRBJ1-4	TRBD1	TGCGCCAGCAGCTTGGGCGGGACAGGGGAGGAAAAACTGTTTTTT	CASSLGGTGEEKLFF
many	TRBV20-1	TRBJ2-5	.	TGCAGTGCTATAATCAGGGGAGAGACCCAGTACTTC	CSAIIRGETQYF
many	TRBV5-1	TRBJ2-7	TRBD1	TGCGCCAGCAGCTTGGGCCAGGGGGCGTACGAGCAGTACTTC	CASSLGQGAYEQYF
many	TRBV20-1	TRBJ1-2	TRBD1	TGCAGTGCTAGGGACAGGGGAGTAAAAGGCTACACCTTC	CSARDRGVKGYTF
many	TRBV7-2	TRBJ1-5	.	TGTGCCAGCAGCCGGGAGGGGCAGCCCCAGCATTTT	CASSREGQPQHF